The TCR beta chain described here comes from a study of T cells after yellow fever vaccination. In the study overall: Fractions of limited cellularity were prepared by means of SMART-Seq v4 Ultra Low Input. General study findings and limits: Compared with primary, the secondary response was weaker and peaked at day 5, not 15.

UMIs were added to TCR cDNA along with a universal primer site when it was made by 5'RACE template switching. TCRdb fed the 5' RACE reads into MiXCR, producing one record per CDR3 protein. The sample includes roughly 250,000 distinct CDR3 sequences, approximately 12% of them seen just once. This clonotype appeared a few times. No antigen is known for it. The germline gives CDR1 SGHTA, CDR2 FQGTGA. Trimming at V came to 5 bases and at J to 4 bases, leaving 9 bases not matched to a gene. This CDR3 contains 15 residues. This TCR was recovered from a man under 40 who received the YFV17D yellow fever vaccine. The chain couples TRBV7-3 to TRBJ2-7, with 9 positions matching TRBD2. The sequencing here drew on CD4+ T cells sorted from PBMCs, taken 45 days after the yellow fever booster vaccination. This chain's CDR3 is CASSEGGAGGYEQYF. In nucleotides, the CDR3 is TGTGCCAGCAGCGAGGGAGGAGCGGGAGGATACGAGCAGTACTTC.